Below are 18 T cell receptor beta chains sequenced from a single sample in a study of blood T cells in healthy people across ages. The second PCR ran about 6 to 11 cycles with a sample-barcoded 5' primer and J-beta primers. TCRdb re-called the 5' RACE reads with MiXCR, one entry per CDR3 protein. The data contain 750,000 or so distinct CDR3 sequences, 20% to 25% of them singletons. A further study also used this sample, focusing on T cells of mothers and their children.

The sample taken for sequencing was blood. The receptors originated from a boy between 10 and 17 years old in good health.

This sequence joins TRBV5-1 and TRBJ2-5; 9 bases line up with TRBD2. The closer fit of TRBJ2-7 to the DNA end suggests the J call may be wrong. The CDR3 consists of 16 residues. The germline gives CDR1 SGHRS, CDR2 YFSETQ. CDR3: CASSLAAAAGGIEQYF. The CDR3 DNA reads TGCGCCAGCAGCTTGGCAGCGGCAGCGGGAGGTATCGAGCAGTACTTC.

The CDR3 here is CASSFRGRGSNEQFF. Here the CDR3 DNA reads TGTGCCAGCAGTTTCAGGGGGCGCGGTAGCAATGAGCAGTTCTTC. The rearrangement joins TRBV12-3 or TRBV12-4 to TRBJ2-1, with 8 bases matching TRBD1. This CDR3 spans 15 amino acids. Trimming removed 3 bases from V and 6 bases from J; junction bases left unmatched: 7.

The chain combines TRBV20-1 with TRBJ2-4; the D gene is possibly TRBD2 (5 bases). The length of the CDR3 is 12 residues. V lost 3 bases, J lost 4 bases, and 7 bases lay in between. CDR1 and CDR2 from the germline V gene are DFQATT and SNEGSKA (reference sequence). The CDR3 here is CSASTGKNIQYF. CDR3 DNA sequence: TGCAGTGCTAGTACGGGGAAAAACATTCAGTACTTC.

V is TRBV29-1 and J is TRBJ2-1; no reliable D call. Between the trimmed V and J ends, which lost 2 bases and 5 bases, there was a span of 13 bases. The CDR3 is 14 amino acids. The V gene's germline CDR1 is SQVTM and CDR2 ANQGSEA. The CDR3 here is CSVENPVFDNEQFF. CDR3 coding DNA: TGCAGCGTTGAAAACCCGGTCTTTGACAATGAGCAGTTCTTC.

This clonotype appeared a few times. The rearrangement joins TRBV20-1 to TRBJ2-3; 9 nucleotides match TRBD2. J lost 2 bases, V lost 0 bases, and 18 bases had no gene match. The CDR3 has 20 amino acids. Germline V lookup: CDR1 DFQATT, CDR2 SNEGSKA (reference sequence). The CDR3 sequence is CSARDWAALWTSEFTDTQYF. The DNA of the CDR3 is TGCAGTGCTAGAGATTGGGCAGCCCTTTGGACTAGCGAGTTCACAGATACGCAGTATTTT.

The V gene is TRBV5-1, the J gene TRBJ2-6; TRBD1 might be the D (5 bases). Per the germline V gene, CDR1 is SGHRS and CDR2 is YFSETQ. This CDR3 region has 17 residues. V lost 4 bases, J lost 0 bases, and 14 bases lay in between. In DNA, the CDR3 is TGCGCCAGCAGCCCCGATGGCAGGGACTCTGGGGCCAACGTCCTGACTTTC. Amino acids: CASSPDGRDSGANVLTF.

This clonotype was seen at least ten times. CDR3: CASSPSHEQFF. DNA for the CDR3: TGTGCCAGCAGCCCCTCCCATGAGCAGTTCTTC. The genes are TRBV7-2 and TRBJ2-1; unclear D gene. The CDR3 contains 11 residues. The V gene's germline CDR1 is SGHTA and CDR2 FQGNSA. Trimming left V 5 bases short and J 8 bases short, with 7 bases between.

The V call is TRBV19, the J call TRBJ1-4; unclear D gene. Trimming took 7 bases from V and 8 from J, leaving 14 bases between them. CDR3 length: 13 amino acids. In germline, CDR1 is LNHDA, CDR2 SQIVND (reference sequence). CDR3 amino acids: CASNRVGLEKLFF. The CDR3 DNA sequence: TGTGCCAGTAACCGAGTTGGGCTGGAAAAACTGTTTTTT.

The chain carries TRBV7-9 and TRBJ1-2; D remains unclear. Looked up from germline, CDR1 is SEHNR and CDR2 is FQNEAQ (reference sequence). This CDR3 spans 11 amino acids. The V end lost 3 bases, the J end lost 8 bases, and 7 bases lay between the germline ends. CDR3 DNA: TGTGCCAGCAGCTTGGCGAAGGGCTACACCTTC. It translates to CASSLAKGYTF.

This clonotype turned up a few times. The rearrangement uses TRBV20-1 and TRBJ1-2, with a tentative D call TRBD1 (6 bases). Germline V gene data show CDR1 as DFQATT and CDR2 as SNEGSKA (reference sequence). The V and J ends lost 0 bases and 1 base respectively, with 12 bases between them. This CDR3 comprises 15 residues. CDR3 DNA sequence: TGCAGTGCTAGAGATTTCAGGGGAGGTAACTATGGCTACACCTTC. This encodes CSARDFRGGNYGYTF.

Concerning this clonotype itself: One junction end does not reproduce the germline sequence, and a read error may be involved. The genes are TRBV7-9 and TRBJ2-5; no clear D gene. The J call is doubtful: the DNA matches TRBJ2-1 better. The CDR3 runs to 13 residues. From germline, CDR1 is SEHNR and CDR2 FQNEAQ (reference sequence). The CDR3 loop is CASSRGSYNGQFF. In nucleotides, the CDR3 is TGTGCCAGCAGCCGTGGTTCATACAATGGGCAGTTCTTC.

The chain couples TRBV7-2 to TRBJ2-5; 11 bases match TRBD1. Per germline, CDR1 SGHTA and CDR2 FQGNSA. The CDR3 totals 15 residues. J was trimmed by 4 bases and V by 6 bases; bases with no gene match: 7. The CDR3: CASRTDRGRGETQYF. The CDR3 DNA reads TGTGCCAGCAGAACGGACAGGGGGCGAGGAGAGACCCAGTACTTC.

The chain combines TRBV4-1 with TRBJ1-5, with 7 bases lining up with TRBD1. CDR1 and CDR2 from the germline V gene are MGHRA and YSYEKL. V dropped 0 bases and J dropped 7; count of bases not matched to a gene: 9. This CDR3 contains 16 residues. The CDR3 reads CASSQDSGGGGQPQHF. In DNA, the CDR3 is TGCGCCAGCAGCCAAGATTCAGGGGGAGGGGGACAGCCCCAGCATTTT.

The chain carries TRBV6-2 or TRBV6-3 and TRBJ2-5; D might be TRBD2 (6 bases). Deletions cut 6 bases from V and 3 bases from J, with 14 bases between. The CDR3 runs to 14 residues. Germline V gene lookup returns CDR1 MNHEY and CDR2 SVGEGT. The CDR3 DNA is TGTGCCAGCAGACCCCTAGCGAGGGAAGAGACCCAGTACTTC. Its protein product is CASRPLAREETQYF.

The rearrangement joins TRBV6-6 to TRBJ2-7, with TRBD2 as a possible D gene (6 bases). V was pared by 6 bases and J by 0 bases, with 12 bases between. This CDR3 has 14 amino acids. Germline CDR1 reads MNHNY; CDR2 reads SVGAGI (reference sequence). The CDR3 loop reads CASRAGRNSYEQYF. The CDR3 DNA sequence: TGTGCCAGCAGGGCGGGACGGAACTCCTACGAGCAGTACTTC.

The V call is TRBV29-1, the J call TRBJ1-1, with D unclear. The CDR3 consists of 12 residues. Trimming cost V 4 bases and J 4 bases, with 10 bases left between them. Germline V lookup: CDR1 SQVTM, CDR2 ANQGSEA. CDR3 nucleotide sequence: TGCAGCGTTGCCGGGCGGGGCACTGAAGCTTTCTTT. This translates into CSVAGRGTEAFF.

This clonotype turned up a few times. The chain combines TRBV13 with TRBJ2-5; 9 bases fit TRBD1. The J call may be mistaken, given a closer DNA end match to TRBJ2-7. CDR3 length equals 15 residues. Looked up from germline, CDR1 is PRHDT and CDR2 is FYEKMQ (reference sequence). CDR3: CASSFTGQGYYEQYF. The DNA for the CDR3 is TGTGCCAGCAGCTTTACGGGACAGGGTTACTACGAGCAGTACTTC.

In this sample, this clonotype turned up a few times. The rearrangement links TRBV4-2 to TRBJ2-5, with D tentatively TRBD2 (7 bases). The CDR3 runs 16 residues. Germline lookup yields CDR1 LGHNA and CDR2 YNFKEQ. Trimming shortened V by 2 bases and J by 3 bases, and 16 bases separated the two germline ends. CDR3 protein: CASSQIGGAIEETQYF. DNA of the CDR3: TGTGCCAGCAGCCAAATTGGGGGGGCTATAGAAGAGACCCAGTACTTC.